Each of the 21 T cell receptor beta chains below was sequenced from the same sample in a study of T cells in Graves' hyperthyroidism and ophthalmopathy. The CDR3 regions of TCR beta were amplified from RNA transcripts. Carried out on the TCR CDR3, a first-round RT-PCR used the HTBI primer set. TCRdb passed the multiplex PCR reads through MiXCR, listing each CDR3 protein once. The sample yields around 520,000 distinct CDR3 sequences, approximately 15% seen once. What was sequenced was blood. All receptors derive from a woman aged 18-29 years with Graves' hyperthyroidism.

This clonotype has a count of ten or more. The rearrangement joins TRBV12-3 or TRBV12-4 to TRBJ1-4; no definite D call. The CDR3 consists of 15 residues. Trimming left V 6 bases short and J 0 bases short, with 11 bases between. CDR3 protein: CASRSHPATNEKLFF. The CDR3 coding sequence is TGTGCCAGCAGGTCACACCCTGCAACTAATGAAAAACTGTTTTTT.

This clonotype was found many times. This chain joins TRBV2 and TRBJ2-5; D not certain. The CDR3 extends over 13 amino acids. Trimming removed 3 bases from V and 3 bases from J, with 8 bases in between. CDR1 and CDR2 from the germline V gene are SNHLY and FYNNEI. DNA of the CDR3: TGTGCCAGCAGTGAGTTAGTCAAAGAGACCCAGTACTTC. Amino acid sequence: CASSELVKETQYF. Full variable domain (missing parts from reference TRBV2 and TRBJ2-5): EPEVTQTPSHQVTQMGQEVILRCVPISNHLYFYWYRQILGQKVEFLVSFYNNEISEKSEIFDDQFSVERPDGSNFTLKIRSTKLEDSAMYFCASSELVKETQYFGPGTRLLVL.

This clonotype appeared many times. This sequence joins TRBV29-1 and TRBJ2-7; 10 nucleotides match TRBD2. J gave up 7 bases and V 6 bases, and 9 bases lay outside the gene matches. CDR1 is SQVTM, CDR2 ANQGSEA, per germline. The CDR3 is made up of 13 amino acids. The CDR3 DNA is TGCAGCGTGATAGCGGGAGGCGACCGAGAGCAGTACTTC. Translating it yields CSVIAGGDREQYF.

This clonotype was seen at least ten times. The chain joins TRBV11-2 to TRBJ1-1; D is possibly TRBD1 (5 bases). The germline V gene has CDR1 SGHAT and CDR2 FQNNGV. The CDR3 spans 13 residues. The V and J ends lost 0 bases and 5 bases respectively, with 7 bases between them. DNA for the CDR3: TGTGCCAGCAGCTTAGAGGGGCCGACTGAAGCTTTCTTT. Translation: CASSLEGPTEAFF. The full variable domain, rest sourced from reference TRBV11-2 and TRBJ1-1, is EAGVAQSPRYKIIEKRQSVAFWCNPISGHATLYWYQQILGQGPKLLIQFQNNGVVDDSQLPKDRFSAERLKGVDSTLKIQPAKLEDSAVYLCASSLEGPTEAFFGQGTRLTVV.

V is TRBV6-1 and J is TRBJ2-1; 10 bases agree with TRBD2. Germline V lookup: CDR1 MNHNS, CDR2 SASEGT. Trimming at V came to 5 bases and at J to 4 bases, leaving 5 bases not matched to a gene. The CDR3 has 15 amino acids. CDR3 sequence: CASSTGTSAYNEQFF. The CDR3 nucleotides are TGTGCCAGCAGTACCGGGACTAGCGCTTACAATGAGCAGTTCTTC.

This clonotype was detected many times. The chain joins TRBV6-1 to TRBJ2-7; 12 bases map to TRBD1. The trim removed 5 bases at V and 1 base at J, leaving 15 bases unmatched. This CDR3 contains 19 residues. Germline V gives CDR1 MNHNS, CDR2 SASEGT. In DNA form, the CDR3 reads TGTGCCAGCAGTACACCCCTAGTAGGGACAGGGGGCCTATCCTACGAGCAGTACTTC. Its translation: CASSTPLVGTGGLSYEQYF.

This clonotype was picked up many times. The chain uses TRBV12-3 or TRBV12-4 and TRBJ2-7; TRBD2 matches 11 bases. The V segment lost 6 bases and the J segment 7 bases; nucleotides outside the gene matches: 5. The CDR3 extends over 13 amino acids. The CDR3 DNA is TGTGCCAGCAGCACTAGCGGGAGAGGGGAGCAGTACTTC. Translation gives CASSTSGRGEQYF.

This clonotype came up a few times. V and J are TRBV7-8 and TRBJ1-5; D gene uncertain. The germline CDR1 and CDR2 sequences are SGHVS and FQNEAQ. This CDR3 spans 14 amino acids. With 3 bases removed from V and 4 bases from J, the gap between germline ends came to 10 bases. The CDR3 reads CASSFVRGNQPQHF. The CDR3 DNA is TGTGCCAGCAGCTTTGTTCGGGGAAATCAGCCCCAGCATTTT.

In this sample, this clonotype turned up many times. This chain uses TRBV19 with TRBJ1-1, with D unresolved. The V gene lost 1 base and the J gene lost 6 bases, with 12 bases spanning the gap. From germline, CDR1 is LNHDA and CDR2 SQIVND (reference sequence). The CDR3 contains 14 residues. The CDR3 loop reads CASSIGIDFAEAFF. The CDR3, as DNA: TGTGCCAGTAGTATAGGTATAGATTTCGCTGAAGCTTTCTTT.

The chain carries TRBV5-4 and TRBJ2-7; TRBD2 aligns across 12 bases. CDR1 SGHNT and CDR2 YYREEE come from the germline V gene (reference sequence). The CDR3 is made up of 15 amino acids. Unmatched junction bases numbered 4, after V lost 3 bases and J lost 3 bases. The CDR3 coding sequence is TGTGCCAGCAGCTCCAAGACTAGCGGGGGCTACGAGCAGTACTTC. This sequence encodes CASSSKTSGGYEQYF.

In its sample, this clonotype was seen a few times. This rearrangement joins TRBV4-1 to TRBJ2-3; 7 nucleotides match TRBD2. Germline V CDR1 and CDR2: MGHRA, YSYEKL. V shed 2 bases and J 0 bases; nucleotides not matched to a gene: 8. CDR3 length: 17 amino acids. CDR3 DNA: TGCGCCAGCAGCCAAATGCTCCTAGCGGCAAGCACAGATACGCAGTATTTT. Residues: CASSQMLLAASTDTQYF.

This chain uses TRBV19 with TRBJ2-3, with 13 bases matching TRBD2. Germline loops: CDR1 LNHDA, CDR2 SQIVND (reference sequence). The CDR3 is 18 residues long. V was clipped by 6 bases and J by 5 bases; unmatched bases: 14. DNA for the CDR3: TGTGCCAGTAGCCACGGACTAGCGGGAGATGGGGCGGGAGATACGCAGTATTTT. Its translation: CASSHGLAGDGAGDTQYF.

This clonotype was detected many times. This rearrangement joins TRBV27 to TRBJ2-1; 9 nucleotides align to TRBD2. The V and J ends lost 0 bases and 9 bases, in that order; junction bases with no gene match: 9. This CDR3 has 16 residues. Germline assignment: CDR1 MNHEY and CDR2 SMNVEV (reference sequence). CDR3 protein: CASSLSLIAGVGEQFF. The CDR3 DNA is TGTGCCAGCAGTTTATCTCTAATAGCGGGAGTAGGTGAGCAGTTCTTC.

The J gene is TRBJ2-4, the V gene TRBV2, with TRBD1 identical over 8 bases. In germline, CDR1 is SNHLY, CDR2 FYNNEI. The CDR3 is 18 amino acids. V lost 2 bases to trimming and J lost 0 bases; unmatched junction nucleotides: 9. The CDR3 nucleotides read TGTGCCAGCAGTGAACGGTATAACAGGGGGATAGCCAAAAACATTCAGTACTTC. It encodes CASSERYNRGIAKNIQYF.

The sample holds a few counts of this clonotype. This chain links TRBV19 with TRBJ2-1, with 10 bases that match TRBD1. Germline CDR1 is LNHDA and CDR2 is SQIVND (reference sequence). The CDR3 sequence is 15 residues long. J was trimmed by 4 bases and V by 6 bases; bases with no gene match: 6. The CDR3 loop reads CASSQTGGAYNEQFF. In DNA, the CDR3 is TGTGCCAGTAGCCAGACAGGGGGCGCGTACAATGAGCAGTTCTTC.

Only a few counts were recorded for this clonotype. CDR3 protein: CASSYSIVDLGLTNEQFF. The CDR3 bases are TGTGCCAGCAGTTACTCGATTGTGGACCTGGGGTTGACAAATGAGCAGTTCTTC. The chain couples TRBV6-6 to TRBJ2-1; D is unresolved. V lost 0 bases and J 7 bases, leaving 22 bases between the germline ends. Germline V gene lookup returns CDR1 MNHNY and CDR2 SVGAGI (reference sequence). CDR3 length: 18 residues.

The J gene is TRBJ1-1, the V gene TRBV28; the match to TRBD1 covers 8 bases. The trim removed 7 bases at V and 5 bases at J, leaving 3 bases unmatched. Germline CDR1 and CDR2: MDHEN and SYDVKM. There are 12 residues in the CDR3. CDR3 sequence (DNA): TGTGCCAGCACACAGGGGGAGACTGAAGCTTTCTTT. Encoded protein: CASTQGETEAFF.

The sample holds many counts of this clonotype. Written as DNA, the CDR3 is TGTGCCAGCAGCCTAGAACAGGGGGGAGACATTCAGTACTTC. It encodes CASSLEQGGDIQYF. The chain recombines TRBV5-8 with TRBJ2-4, with 8 bases matching TRBD1. The germline CDR1 and CDR2 sequences are SGHTS and YDEGEE. This CDR3 spans 14 amino acids. V trimming: 4 bases; J trimming: 8 bases; junction bases outside the gene matches: 8.

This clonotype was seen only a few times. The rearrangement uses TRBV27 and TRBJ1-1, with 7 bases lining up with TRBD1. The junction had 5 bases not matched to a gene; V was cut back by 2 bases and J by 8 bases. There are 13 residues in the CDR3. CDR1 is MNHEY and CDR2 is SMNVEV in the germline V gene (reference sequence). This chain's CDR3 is CASSLGGGLEAFF. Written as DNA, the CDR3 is TGTGCCAGCAGTTTAGGAGGGGGCTTAGAAGCTTTCTTT.

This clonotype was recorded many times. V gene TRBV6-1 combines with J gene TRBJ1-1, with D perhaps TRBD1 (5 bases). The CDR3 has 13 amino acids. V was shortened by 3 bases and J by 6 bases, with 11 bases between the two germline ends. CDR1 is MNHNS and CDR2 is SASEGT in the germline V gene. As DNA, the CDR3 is TGTGCCAGCAGTGATCGACAGATCTCTGAAGCTTTCTTT. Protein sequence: CASSDRQISEAFF.

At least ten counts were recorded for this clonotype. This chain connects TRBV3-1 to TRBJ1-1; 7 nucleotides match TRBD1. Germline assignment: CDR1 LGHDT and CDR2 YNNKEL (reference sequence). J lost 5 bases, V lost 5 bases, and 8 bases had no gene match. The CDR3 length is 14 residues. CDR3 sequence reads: CASSCADRETEAFF. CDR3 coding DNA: TGTGCCAGCAGCTGCGCCGACAGGGAGACTGAAGCTTTCTTT.